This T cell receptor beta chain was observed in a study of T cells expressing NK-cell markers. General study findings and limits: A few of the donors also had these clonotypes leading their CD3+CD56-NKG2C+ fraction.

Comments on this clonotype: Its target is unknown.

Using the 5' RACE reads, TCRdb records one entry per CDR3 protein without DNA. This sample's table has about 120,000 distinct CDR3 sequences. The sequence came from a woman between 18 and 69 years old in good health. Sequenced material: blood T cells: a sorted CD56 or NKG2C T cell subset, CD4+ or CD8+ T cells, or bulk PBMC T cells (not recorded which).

The CDR3 sequence: CASSPGGAEQYF. The chain carries TRBV12-3 or TRBV12-4 and TRBJ2-7; the TCRdb D gene call, TRBD2, has no DNA to confirm it. The CDR3 has 12 residues.